The subject of this entry is one T cell receptor (beta chain). The antigen remains unidentified. TCRdb's copy holds only in-frame clones and misses some; the assay was immunoSEQ multiplex PCR. The sample has roughly 100,000 clones, over 75% seen once; the top ten hold 2% to 3%. These data originate in a study of radiotherapy plus CTLA-4 blockade in lung cancer. Germline-derived CDR1 and CDR2 are MNHEY and SVGAGI. There are 15 residues in the CDR3. J was trimmed by 2 bases and V by 6 bases; bases with no gene match: 6. Study-wide points: In blood, tumor-derived TCR clones expanded after radiotherapy plus ipilimumab.

Those with chemo-refractory metastatic non-small-cell lung cancer were treated with focal radiation combined with CTLA-4 blockade using ipilimumab. The clonotype was recovered from a human donor with non-small cell lung cancer that progressed on radiotherapy plus ipilimumab. Some clones in this sample may be carry-over from other donors' samples. The source was peripheral blood, collected from a patient treated with radiotherapy plus ipilimumab. The chain uses TRBV6-5 and TRBJ2-3, with 9 bases identical to TRBD1. The CDR3 region is CASSRTGAVTDTQYF. CDR3 sequence (DNA): TGTGCCAGCAGCCGGACAGGGGCTGTCACAGATACGCAGTATTTT.